What follows are 11 T cell receptor beta chains derived from one specimen sequenced in a study of T cell responses to AZD1222 COVID-19 vaccine. The repertoire was sequenced with immunoSEQ multiplex PCR; TCRdb's copy has only in-frame clones and lacks some. This table has 85,000 to 120,000 clones, about 90% appearing once. The specimen was peripheral blood, collected on day 0 of AZD1222 vaccination. The origin of the receptors is an adult in good health.

The J gene is TRBJ1-6, the V gene TRBV6-5; perhaps TRBD1 as D (5 bases). The germline gives CDR1 MNHEY, CDR2 SVGAGI. The CDR3 length is 14 residues. The ends were cut back, 5 bases at V and 9 bases at J, with 14 bases in the middle. This chain's CDR3 is CASSSLTERSPLHF. The CDR3 DNA reads TGTGCCAGCAGTAGTTTGACAGAACGTTCACCCCTCCACTTT.

The chain uses TRBV6-1 and TRBJ2-1, with a weak D call TRBD2 (5 bases). CDR1 is MNHNS and CDR2 is SASEGT in the germline V gene. The germline V and J ends were trimmed by 4 bases and 2 bases, with 15 bases remaining between them. The CDR3 contains 16 residues. As DNA, the CDR3 is TGTGCCAGCAGTGGACCTCTAGCTCGGGCCTACAATGAGCAGTTCTTC. This gives the protein CASSGPLARAYNEQFF.

A single count supports this clone. This chain connects TRBV6-5 to TRBJ1-2, with a weak D call TRBD1 (6 bases). V lost 2 bases to trimming and J lost 5 bases, with 15 bases between them. Germline V gene sequence: CDR1 MNHEY, CDR2 SVGAGI. This CDR3 spans 15 amino acids. The CDR3 reads CASSYGQRNYYGYTF. The CDR3 nucleotides are TGTGCCAGCAGTTACGGACAGCGGAATTATTATGGCTACACCTTC.

In this sample, this clone turned up a few times. The V call is TRBV6-5, the J call TRBJ2-1; 10 positions match TRBD2. CDR3 length equals 15 residues. Germline V CDR1 and CDR2: MNHEY, SVGAGI. V shed 5 bases and J 6 bases; nucleotides not matched to a gene: 7. The CDR3, as DNA: TGTGCCAGCAGTAGGACTAGCGGTCCCGGCAATGAGCAGTTCTTC. Encoded protein: CASSRTSGPGNEQFF.

The chain combines TRBV6-5 with TRBJ2-3; no firm D call. Germline V CDR1 and CDR2: MNHEY, SVGAGI. V gave up 6 bases and J gave up 4 bases, with 14 bases separating them. The CDR3 has 14 amino acids. CDR3 region: CASSLRSIADTQYF. The CDR3 coding sequence is TGTGCCAGCAGCCTGAGGAGCATCGCAGATACGCAGTATTTT.

In its sample, this clone was seen a few times. The CDR3 region is CATSEADTQYF. In DNA form, the CDR3 reads TGTGCCACCAGTGAAGCGGATACGCAGTATTTT. The chain is built from TRBV24-1 and TRBJ2-3; no clear D gene. V lost 4 bases to trimming and J lost 6 bases, with 4 bases between them. The V gene's germline CDR1 is KGHDR and CDR2 SFDVKD. This CDR3 contains 11 residues.

V usage is TRBV9 and J usage is TRBJ2-2, with D hard to call. Germline V gene data show CDR1 as SGDLS and CDR2 as YYNGEE. CDR3 length: 15 residues. With 1 base removed from V and 6 bases from J, the gap between germline ends came to 13 bases. This CDR3 reads CASSVNWGGAGELFF. The CDR3, as DNA: TGTGCCAGCAGCGTAAACTGGGGTGGGGCCGGGGAGCTGTTTTTT.

CDR3 sequence (DNA): TGTGCCAGCTCACCACCGGCCGGGGCCAACGTCCTGACTTTC. It is translated as CASSPPAGANVLTF. The gene calls are TRBV18 and TRBJ2-6; D is ambiguous. CDR1 is KGHSH and CDR2 is LQKENI in the germline V gene. This CDR3 comprises 14 residues. Trimming removed 0 bases at V and 4 bases at J, with 4 bases between.

V and J are TRBV5-1 and TRBJ1-2, with D perhaps matching TRBD1 (5 bases). The CDR3 runs to 14 residues. V was clipped by 1 base and J by 6 bases, with 13 bases between them. Per the germline V gene, CDR1 is SGHRS and CDR2 is YFSETQ. CDR3 in DNA: TGCGCCAGCAGCTTGCGGCAGGGTTCTGATGGCTACACCTTC. It yields the protein CASSLRQGSDGYTF.

The chain has TRBV4-3 and TRBJ2-2; D is unclear. The V gene's germline CDR1 is LGHNA and CDR2 YSLEER. The V end was cut by 1 base, the J end by 0 bases, with 9 bases between. This CDR3 comprises 16 residues. The CDR3 coding sequence is TGCGCCAGCAGCCAAGGAGTCGGCGCGAACACCGGGGAGCTGTTTTTT. It translates to CASSQGVGANTGELFF.

This clone was seen once. This chain uses TRBV27 with TRBJ1-4; maybe TRBD1 (5 bases). The ends were cut back, 0 bases at V and 7 bases at J, with 15 bases in the middle. The CDR3 is 16 amino acids. Germline loops: CDR1 MNHEY, CDR2 SMNVEV (reference sequence). CDR3 DNA sequence: TGTGCCAGCAGTTTATCAAGAGGCAGGGAGGGTGAAAAACTGTTTTTT. Protein sequence: CASSLSRGREGEKLFF.